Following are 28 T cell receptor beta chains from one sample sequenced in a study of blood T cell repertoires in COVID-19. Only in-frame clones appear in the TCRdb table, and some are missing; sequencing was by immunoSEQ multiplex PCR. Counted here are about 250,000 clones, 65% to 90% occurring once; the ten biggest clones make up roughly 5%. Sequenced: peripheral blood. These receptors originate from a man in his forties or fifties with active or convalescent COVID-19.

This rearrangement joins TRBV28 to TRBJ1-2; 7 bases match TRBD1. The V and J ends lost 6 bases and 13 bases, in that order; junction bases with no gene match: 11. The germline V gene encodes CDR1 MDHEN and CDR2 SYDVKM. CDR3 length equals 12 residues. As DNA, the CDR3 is TGTGCCAGCAGGCCATCCGGGACAGCTCCCACCTTC. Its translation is CASRPSGTAPTF.

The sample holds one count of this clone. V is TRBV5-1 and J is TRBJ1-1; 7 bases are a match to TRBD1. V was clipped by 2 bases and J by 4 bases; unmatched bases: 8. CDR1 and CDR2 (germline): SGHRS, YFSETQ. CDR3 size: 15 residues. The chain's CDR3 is CASSLTDRLGTEAFF. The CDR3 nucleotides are TGCGCCAGCAGCTTAACGGACAGGTTAGGCACTGAAGCTTTCTTT.

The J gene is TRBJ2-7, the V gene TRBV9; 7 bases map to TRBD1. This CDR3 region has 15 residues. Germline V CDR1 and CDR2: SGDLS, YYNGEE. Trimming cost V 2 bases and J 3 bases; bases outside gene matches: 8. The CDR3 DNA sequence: TGTGCCAGCAGCGTGGGACAGACGACGGGCTACGAGCAGTACTTC. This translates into CASSVGQTTGYEQYF. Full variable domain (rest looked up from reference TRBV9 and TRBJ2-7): DSGVTQTPKHLITATGQRVTLRCSPRSGDLSVYWYQQSLDQGLQFLIQYYNGEERAKGNILERFSAQQFPDLHSELNLSSLELGDSALYFCASSVGQTTGYEQYFGPGTRLTVT.

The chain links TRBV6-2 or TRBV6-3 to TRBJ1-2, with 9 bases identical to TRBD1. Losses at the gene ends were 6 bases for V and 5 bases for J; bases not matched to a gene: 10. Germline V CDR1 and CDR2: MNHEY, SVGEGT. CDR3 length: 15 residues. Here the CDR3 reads CASSSPTGGPYGYTF. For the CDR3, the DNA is TGTGCCAGCAGCTCGCCAACAGGGGGCCCTTATGGCTACACCTTC.

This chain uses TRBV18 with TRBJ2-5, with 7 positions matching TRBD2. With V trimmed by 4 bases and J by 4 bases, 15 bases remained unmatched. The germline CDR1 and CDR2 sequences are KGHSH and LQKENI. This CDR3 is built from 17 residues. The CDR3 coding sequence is TGTGCCAGCTCACGCACTACTAGCGCCCAGGCGGGAGAGACCCAGTACTTC. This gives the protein CASSRTTSAQAGETQYF.

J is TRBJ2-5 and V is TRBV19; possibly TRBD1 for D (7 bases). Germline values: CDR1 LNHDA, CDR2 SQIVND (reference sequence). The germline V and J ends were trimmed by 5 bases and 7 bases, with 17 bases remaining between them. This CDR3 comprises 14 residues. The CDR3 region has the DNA TGTGCCAGTAGTTCAGGGGGGTTAGCACGGACCCAGTACTTC. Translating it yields CASSSGGLARTQYF.

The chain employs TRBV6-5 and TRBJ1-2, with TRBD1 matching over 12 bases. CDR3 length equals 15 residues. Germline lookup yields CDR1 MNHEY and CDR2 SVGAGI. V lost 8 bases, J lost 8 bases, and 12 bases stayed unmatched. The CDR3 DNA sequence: TGTGCCAGCGCCCTGACCGGGACAGGGGGCAGGGGCTACACCTTC. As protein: CASALTGTGGRGYTF.

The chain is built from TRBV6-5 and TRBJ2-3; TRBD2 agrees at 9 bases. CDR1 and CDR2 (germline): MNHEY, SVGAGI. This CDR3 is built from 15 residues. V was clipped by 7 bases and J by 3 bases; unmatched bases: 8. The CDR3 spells CASITLAGFTDTQYF. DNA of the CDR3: TGTGCCAGCATTACCCTAGCGGGATTTACAGATACGCAGTATTTT.

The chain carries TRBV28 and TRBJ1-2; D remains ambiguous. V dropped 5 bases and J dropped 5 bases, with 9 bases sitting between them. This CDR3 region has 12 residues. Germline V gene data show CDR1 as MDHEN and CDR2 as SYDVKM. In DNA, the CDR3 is TGTGCCAGCAGTCCAGACTATTATGGCTACACCTTC. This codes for CASSPDYYGYTF.

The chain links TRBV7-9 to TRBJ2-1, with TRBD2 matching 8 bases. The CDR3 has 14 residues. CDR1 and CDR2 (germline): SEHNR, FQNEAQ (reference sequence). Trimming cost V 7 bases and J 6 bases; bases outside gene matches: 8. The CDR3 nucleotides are TGTGCCAGCACCAATATAGCGGGACCCAATGAGCAGTTCTTC. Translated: CASTNIAGPNEQFF. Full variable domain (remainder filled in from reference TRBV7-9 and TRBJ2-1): DTGVSQNPRHKITKRGQNVTFRCDPISEHNRLYWYRQTLGQGPEFLTYFQNEAQLEKSRLLSDRFSAERPKGSFSTLEIQRTEQGDSAMYLCASTNIAGPNEQFFGPGTRLTVL.

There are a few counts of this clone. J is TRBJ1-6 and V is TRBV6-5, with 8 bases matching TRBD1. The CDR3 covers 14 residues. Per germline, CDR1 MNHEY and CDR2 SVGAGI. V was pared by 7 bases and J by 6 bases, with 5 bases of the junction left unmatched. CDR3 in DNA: TGTGCCAGCACTCGAGGACAGGGTAATTCACCCCTCCACTTT. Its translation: CASTRGQGNSPLHF.

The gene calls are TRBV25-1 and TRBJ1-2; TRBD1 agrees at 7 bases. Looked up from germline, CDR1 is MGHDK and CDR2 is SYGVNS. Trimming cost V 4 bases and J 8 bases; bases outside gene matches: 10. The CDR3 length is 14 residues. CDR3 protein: CASSVYGTDSGYTF. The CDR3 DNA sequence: TGTGCCAGCAGTGTATACGGGACAGATTCGGGCTACACCTTC.

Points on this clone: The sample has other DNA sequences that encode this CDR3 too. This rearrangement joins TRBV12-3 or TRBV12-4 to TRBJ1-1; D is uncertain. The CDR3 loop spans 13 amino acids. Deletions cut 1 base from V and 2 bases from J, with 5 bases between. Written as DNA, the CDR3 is TGTGCCAGCAGTTTAGGTGGCAACACTGAAGCTTTCTTT. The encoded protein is CASSLGGNTEAFF.

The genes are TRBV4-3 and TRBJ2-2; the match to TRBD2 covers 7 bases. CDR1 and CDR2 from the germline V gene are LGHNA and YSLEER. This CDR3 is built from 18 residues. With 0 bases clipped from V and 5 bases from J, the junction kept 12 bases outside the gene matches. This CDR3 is CASSQDRTRPGITGELFF. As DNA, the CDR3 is TGCGCCAGCAGCCAAGACCGGACTAGACCAGGAATTACCGGGGAGCTGTTTTTT.

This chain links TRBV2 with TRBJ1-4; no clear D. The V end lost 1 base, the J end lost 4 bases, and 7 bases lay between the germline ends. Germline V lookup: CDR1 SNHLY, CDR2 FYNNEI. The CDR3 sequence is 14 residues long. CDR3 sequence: CASSEGRFNEKLFF. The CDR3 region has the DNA TGTGCCAGCAGTGAAGGCAGATTTAATGAAAAACTGTTTTTT.

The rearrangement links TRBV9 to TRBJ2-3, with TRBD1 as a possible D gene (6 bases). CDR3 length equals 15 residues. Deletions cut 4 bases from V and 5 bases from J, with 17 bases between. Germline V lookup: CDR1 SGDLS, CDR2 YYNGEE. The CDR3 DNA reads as TGTGCCAGCAGCCCCCGACAGGCGAGGGGAGATACGCAGTATTTT. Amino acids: CASSPRQARGDTQYF.

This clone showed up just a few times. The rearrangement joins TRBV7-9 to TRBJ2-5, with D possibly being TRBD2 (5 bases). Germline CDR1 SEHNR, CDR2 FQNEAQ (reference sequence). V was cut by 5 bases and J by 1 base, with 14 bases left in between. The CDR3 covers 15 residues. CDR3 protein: CASSARGAVQETQYF. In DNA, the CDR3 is TGTGCCAGCAGCGCCCGGGGAGCGGTCCAAGAGACCCAGTACTTC.

The CDR3 DNA sequence: TGTGCCAGCAGTGACCCCCCCCGGGACAGGGGGTGGGTGGGGAACTATGGCTACACCTTC. It is translated as CASSDPPRDRGWVGNYGYTF. V and J are TRBV6-4 and TRBJ1-2, with TRBD1 identical over 11 bases. V was clipped by 2 bases and J by 2 bases; unmatched bases: 16. CDR3 size: 20 residues. Germline V CDR1 and CDR2: MRHNA, SNTAGT.

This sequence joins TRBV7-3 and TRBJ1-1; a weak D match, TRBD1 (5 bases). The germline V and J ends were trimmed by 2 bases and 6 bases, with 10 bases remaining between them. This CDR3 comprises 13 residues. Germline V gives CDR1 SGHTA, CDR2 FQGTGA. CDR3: CASSLHGAAEAFF. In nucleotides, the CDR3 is TGTGCCAGCAGCTTACATGGGGCAGCTGAAGCTTTCTTT.

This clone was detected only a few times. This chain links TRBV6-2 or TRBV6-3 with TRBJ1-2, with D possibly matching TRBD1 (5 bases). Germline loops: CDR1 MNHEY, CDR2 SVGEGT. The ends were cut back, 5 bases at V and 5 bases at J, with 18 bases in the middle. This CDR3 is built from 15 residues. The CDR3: CASSLIQPTAYGYTF. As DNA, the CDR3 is TGTGCCAGCAGTCTAATTCAACCGACAGCTTATGGCTACACCTTC.

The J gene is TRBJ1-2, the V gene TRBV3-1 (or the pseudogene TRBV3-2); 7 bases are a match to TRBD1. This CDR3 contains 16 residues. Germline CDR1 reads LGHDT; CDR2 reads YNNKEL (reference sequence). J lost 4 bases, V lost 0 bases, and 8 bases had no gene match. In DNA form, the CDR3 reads TGTGCCAGCAGCCAAGATACCCTTGCAGGGGGCTATGGCTACACCTTC. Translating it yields CASSQDTLAGGYGYTF.

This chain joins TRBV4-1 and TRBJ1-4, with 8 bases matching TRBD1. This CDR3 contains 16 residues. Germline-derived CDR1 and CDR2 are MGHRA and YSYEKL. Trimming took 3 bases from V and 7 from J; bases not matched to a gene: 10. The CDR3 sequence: CASSHPGQGGGEKLFF. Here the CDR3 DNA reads TGCGCCAGCAGCCACCCCGGACAGGGTGGGGGTGAAAAACTGTTTTTT.

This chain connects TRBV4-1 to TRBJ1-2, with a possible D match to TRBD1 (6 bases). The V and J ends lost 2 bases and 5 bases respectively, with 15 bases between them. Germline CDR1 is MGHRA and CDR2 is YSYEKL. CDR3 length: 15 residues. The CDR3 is CASSQQVGGAYGYTF. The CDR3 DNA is TGCGCCAGCAGCCAACAGGTGGGGGGGGCGTATGGCTACACCTTC.

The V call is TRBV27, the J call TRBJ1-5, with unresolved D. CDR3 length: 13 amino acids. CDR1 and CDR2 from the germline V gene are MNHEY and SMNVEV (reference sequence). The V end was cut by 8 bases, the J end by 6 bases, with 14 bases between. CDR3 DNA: TGTGCCAGCTCGGAGGGATCCATTCAGCCCCAGCATTTT. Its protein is CASSEGSIQPQHF.

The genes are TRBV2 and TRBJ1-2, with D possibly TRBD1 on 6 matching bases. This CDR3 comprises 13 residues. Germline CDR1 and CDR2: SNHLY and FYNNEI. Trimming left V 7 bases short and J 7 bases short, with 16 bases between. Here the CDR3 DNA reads TGTGCCAGCAACGCCTTGGGGGCCTCTGGCTACACCTTC. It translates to CASNALGASGYTF. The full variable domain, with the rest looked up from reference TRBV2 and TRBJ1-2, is EPEVTQTPSHQVTQMGQEVILRCVPISNHLYFYWYRQILGQKVEFLVSFYNNEISEKSEIFDDQFSVERPDGSNFTLKIRSTKLEDSAMYFCASNALGASGYTFGSGTRLTVV.

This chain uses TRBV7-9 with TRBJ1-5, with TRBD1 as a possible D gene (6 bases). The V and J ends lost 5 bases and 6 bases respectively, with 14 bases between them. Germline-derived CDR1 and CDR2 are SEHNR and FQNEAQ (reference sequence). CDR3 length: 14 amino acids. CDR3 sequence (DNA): TGTGCCAGCAGCCTTAGGGGGGGAGGTCAGCCCCAGCATTTT. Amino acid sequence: CASSLRGGGQPQHF.

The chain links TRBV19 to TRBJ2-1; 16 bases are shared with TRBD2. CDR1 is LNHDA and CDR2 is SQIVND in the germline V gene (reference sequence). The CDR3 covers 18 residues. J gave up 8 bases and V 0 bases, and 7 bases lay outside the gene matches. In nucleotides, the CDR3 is TGTGCCAGTAGTATAGATCCGGGGACTAGCGGGAGGGTTGATGAGCAGTTCTTC. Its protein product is CASSIDPGTSGRVDEQFF.

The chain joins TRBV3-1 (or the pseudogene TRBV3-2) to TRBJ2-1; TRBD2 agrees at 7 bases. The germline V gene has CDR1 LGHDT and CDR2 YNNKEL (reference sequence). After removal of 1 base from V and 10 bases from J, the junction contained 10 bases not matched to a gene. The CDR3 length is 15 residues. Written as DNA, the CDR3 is TGTGCCAGCAGCCAAGTGGCGGCGGGAGTTGGAGAGCAGTTCTTC. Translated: CASSQVAAGVGEQFF.